The 11 T cell receptor beta chains in this list originate from one sample, sequenced in a study of blood T cell repertoires in COVID-19. The data were produced by immunoSEQ multiplex PCR, yet TCRdb's version contains in-frame clones alone and is incomplete. The table has 110,000 to 150,000 clones, 80% to 90% seen once. The sample consisted of peripheral blood. The receptors originated from a man aged 55 to 70 with active or convalescent COVID-19.

The V and J genes are TRBV4-1 and TRBJ2-2; TRBD1 matches at 10 bases. CDR3 length: 18 amino acids. Germline V gene data show CDR1 as MGHRA and CDR2 as YSYEKL. The junction had 11 bases not matched to a gene; V was cut back by 4 bases and J by 3 bases. The CDR3: CASSPRGGQGYDTGELFF. CDR3 in DNA: TGCGCCAGCAGCCCACGAGGGGGACAGGGGTATGACACCGGGGAGCTGTTTTTT.

The J gene is TRBJ2-6, the V gene TRBV29-1, with D perhaps TRBD1 (6 bases). The germline gives CDR1 SQVTM, CDR2 ANQGSEA. V was trimmed by 0 bases and J by 3 bases, leaving 15 bases between them. This CDR3 has 17 amino acids. The CDR3 nucleotides are TGCAGCGTTGAAGATCAGGTCAGGGGTAGTGGGGCCAACGTCCTGACTTTC. This codes for CSVEDQVRGSGANVLTF.

The V call is TRBV19, the J call TRBJ2-5; 11 bases match TRBD2. The CDR3 has 13 amino acids. Trimming removed 10 bases from V and 5 bases from J; junction bases left unmatched: 6. From germline, CDR1 is LNHDA and CDR2 SQIVND (reference sequence). CDR3 sequence reads: CATRLAGKETQYF. Here the CDR3 DNA reads TGTGCCACGAGACTAGCGGGGAAGGAGACCCAGTACTTC.

The chain recombines TRBV15 with TRBJ2-7; TRBD1 aligns across 9 bases. Losses at the gene ends were 3 bases for V and 1 base for J; bases not matched to a gene: 1. The germline V gene has CDR1 LNHNV and CDR2 YYDKDF (reference sequence). The CDR3 loop spans 14 amino acids. CDR3 bases: TGTGCCACCAGCAGGGACAGGGGATCCTACGAGCAGTACTTC. Translated, it gives CATSRDRGSYEQYF.

A single count supports this clone. This sequence joins TRBV2 and TRBJ1-1; D unclear. The germline V and J ends were trimmed by 8 bases and 0 bases, with 7 bases remaining between them. The germline V gene has CDR1 SNHLY and CDR2 FYNNEI. The CDR3 length is 12 residues. The CDR3 sequence is CASLVLNTEAFF. CDR3 coding DNA: TGTGCCAGCCTCGTATTGAACACTGAAGCTTTCTTT.

The chain joins TRBV4-3 to TRBJ1-6; D not certain. Trimming left V 0 bases short and J 9 bases short, with 6 bases between. The CDR3 spans 13 residues. Germline V CDR1 and CDR2: LGHNA, YSLEER. CDR3 sequence (DNA): TGCGCCAGCAGCCAAGAGGGCAGTTCACCCCTCCACTTT. Amino acid sequence: CASSQEGSSPLHF.

The chain uses TRBV28 and TRBJ1-6, with 9 bases aligning to TRBD1. The CDR3 contains 17 residues. Per the germline V gene, CDR1 is MDHEN and CDR2 is SYDVKM. V trimming: 5 bases; J trimming: 2 bases; junction bases outside the gene matches: 7. This CDR3 is CASSPSDRGPYNSPLHF. CDR3 nucleotide sequence: TGTGCCAGCAGTCCCTCGGACAGGGGTCCCTATAATTCACCCCTCCACTTT.

The V gene is TRBV10-2, the J gene TRBJ2-3; 7 bases fit TRBD2. CDR1 is WSHSY, CDR2 SAAADI, per germline. The trim removed 4 bases at V and 5 bases at J, leaving 9 bases unmatched. The CDR3 consists of 15 residues. The CDR3 DNA reads TGCGCCAGCAGTGTTACTAGTGGGGGGGGAGATACGCAGTATTTT. This codes for CASSVTSGGGDTQYF.

The V call is TRBV18, the J call TRBJ2-5, with 9 bases matching TRBD1. This CDR3 contains 16 residues. V lost 3 bases and J lost 2; bases outside the gene matches: 7. In germline, CDR1 is KGHSH, CDR2 LQKENI. This CDR3 is CASSPYRGQGQETQYF. The CDR3 DNA follows: TGTGCCAGCTCACCGTACAGGGGGCAAGGGCAAGAGACCCAGTACTTC.

This chain connects TRBV11-2 to TRBJ1-6; a possible D gene is TRBD1 (6 bases). V lost 8 bases to trimming and J lost 7 bases, with 15 bases between them. The CDR3 runs to 14 residues. Per germline, CDR1 SGHAT and CDR2 FQNNGV. CDR3 sequence (DNA): TGTGCCAGCGCACCCTGGGGGCGGAATTCACCCCTCCACTTT. Protein sequence: CASAPWGRNSPLHF.

The chain uses TRBV3-1 (or the pseudogene TRBV3-2) and TRBJ1-4, with 8 bases that match TRBD1. The length of the CDR3 is 18 residues. V lost 2 bases, J lost 2 bases, and 10 bases stayed unmatched. Germline CDR1 reads LGHDT; CDR2 reads YNNKEL (reference sequence). The CDR3 loop is CASSQTGQGRSTNEKLFF. As DNA, the CDR3 is TGTGCCAGCAGCCAAACTGGACAGGGCAGGTCCACTAATGAAAAACTGTTTTTT.